Shown below are 15 T cell receptor beta chains from a single sample sequenced in a study of CD8+CD57+ T cells in acquired aplastic anemia. Profiles of TCR beta VDJ and CDR3 were generated from a genomic DNA template. TCRdb reprocessed the reads via MiXCR and lists one record per CDR3 protein. The sample yields 200,000 to 250,000 distinct CDR3 sequences, about 59% seen once. Sample: sorted CD4+, CD8+, or CD8+CD57+ T cells (not recorded which) from PBMCs. These receptors originate from a human donor in good health.

This clonotype is a singleton in its sample. This chain connects TRBV7-2 to TRBJ1-5, with D hard to call. CDR1 and CDR2 (germline): SGHTA, FQGNSA. The CDR3 loop spans 14 amino acids. Trimming took 3 bases from V and 0 from J, leaving 6 bases between them. DNA for the CDR3: TGTGCCAGCAGCTTTGGCTATAGCAATCAGCCCCAGCATTTT. It codes for CASSFGYSNQPQHF.

The V gene is TRBV5-1, the J gene TRBJ1-1; maybe TRBD1 (5 bases). Germline lookup yields CDR1 SGHRS and CDR2 YFSETQ. This CDR3 is built from 15 residues. Deletions cut 3 bases from V and 0 bases from J, with 12 bases between. The CDR3 region is CASSSGGTMNTEAFF. Written as DNA, the CDR3 is TGCGCCAGCAGCTCCGGTGGGACCATGAACACTGAAGCTTTCTTT.

The chain joins TRBV9 to TRBJ2-1; tentative D call: TRBD2 (5 bases). Germline V gene data show CDR1 as SGDLS and CDR2 as YYNGEE. The V gene lost 3 bases and the J gene lost 3 bases, with 16 bases spanning the gap. The CDR3 has 16 amino acids. The CDR3 loop reads CASSAPVGVIYNEQFF. The CDR3 nucleotides read TGTGCCAGCAGCGCCCCCGTCGGGGTAATCTACAATGAGCAGTTCTTC.

On this clonotype: This may arise from a read error, as a much more abundant clone is one base away. The chain carries TRBV14 and TRBJ2-2; possible D gene TRBD1, 7 bases. This CDR3 is 16 amino acids long. Germline-derived CDR1 and CDR2 are SGHDN and FVKESK. V lost 5 bases to trimming and J lost 5 bases, with 18 bases between them. CDR3 sequence: CASSGGTEGITGELFF. For the CDR3, the DNA is TGTGCCAGCAGCGGAGGGACAGAGGGGATAACCGGGGAGCTGTTTTTT.

This clonotype occurred a few times. The chain combines TRBV20-1 with TRBJ2-7, with 7 bases aligning to TRBD2. Germline-derived CDR1 and CDR2 are DFQATT and SNEGSKA (reference sequence). CDR3 length: 14 amino acids. The trim removed 1 base at V and 7 bases at J, leaving 10 bases unmatched. The CDR3 loop reads CSARARETPGEQYF. In DNA, the CDR3 is TGCAGTGCTAGAGCGCGGGAGACCCCCGGGGAGCAGTACTTC.

Concerning this clonotype: No DNA is shown, since the ends of the CDR3 on it are uncertain; the CDR3 is the one TCRdb lists. The chain employs TRBV29-1 and TRBJ2-2; the table gives TRBD2 as D, unverified against the DNA. Germline V CDR1 and CDR2: SQVTM, ANQGSEA. The CDR3 contains 22 residues when both ends are counted. The CDR3 reads CSALKREGNEQYFGPGTGELFF.

Worth noting for this clonotype: A junction boundary mismatches the germline segment, possibly from a read error. The chain links TRBV7-9 to TRBJ2-7; the D is unclear. The germline gives CDR1 SEHNR, CDR2 FQNEAQ (reference sequence). The CDR3 runs to 13 residues. CDR3: CASSLTETYKQYF. In nucleotides, the CDR3 is TGTGCCAGCAGCCTCACAGAAACCTACAAGCAGTACTTC.

The table lists this clonotype with a few counts. The V call is TRBV28, the J call TRBJ2-2; no clear D. Between the trimmed V and J ends, which lost 5 bases and 2 bases, there was a span of 9 bases. CDR1 MDHEN and CDR2 SYDVKM come from the germline V gene. The CDR3 is 14 residues long. The CDR3 spells CASSHRLNTGELFF. The CDR3 nucleotides read TGTGCCAGCAGTCACCGACTCAACACCGGGGAGCTGTTTTTT.

This clonotype was recorded a few times. The rearrangement links TRBV10-2 to TRBJ2-7, with 7 bases aligning to TRBD2. The V gene's germline CDR1 is WSHSY and CDR2 SAAADI. There are 14 residues in the CDR3. J gave up 2 bases and V 8 bases, and 9 bases lay outside the gene matches. Here the CDR3 reads CASRPGGGAYEQYF. CDR3 nucleotides: TGCGCCAGCCGTCCTGGGGGGGGAGCCTACGAGCAGTACTTC.

This clonotype was seen only once. The V call is TRBV25-1, the J call TRBJ2-3; 9 positions agree with TRBD2. Per germline, CDR1 MGHDK and CDR2 SYGVNS. This CDR3 has 17 residues. With 3 bases clipped from V and 0 bases from J, the junction kept 7 bases outside the gene matches. The CDR3 DNA is TGTGCCAGCAGTGAGGGGCTAGCGGGGCCAAGCACAGATACGCAGTATTTT. The encoded protein is CASSEGLAGPSTDTQYF.

The gene calls are TRBV5-1 and TRBJ2-7, with D hard to call. CDR3 length: 13 amino acids. With 5 bases removed from V and 3 bases from J, the gap between germline ends came to 12 bases. CDR1 and CDR2 from the germline V gene are SGHRS and YFSETQ. The CDR3 loop reads CASSGPANYEQYF. The CDR3 DNA reads TGCGCCAGCAGTGGACCGGCCAACTACGAGCAGTACTTC.

This clonotype occurred once. This rearrangement joins TRBV20-1 to TRBJ2-7, with 10 bases lining up with TRBD1. Germline V gene sequence: CDR1 DFQATT, CDR2 SNEGSKA (reference sequence). Losses at the gene ends were 6 bases for V and 5 bases for J; bases not matched to a gene: 16. This CDR3 is 16 amino acids long. CDR3 residues: CSAPGGGGQGNHEQYF. Written as DNA, the CDR3 is TGCAGTGCCCCTGGGGGGGGGGGACAGGGGAACCACGAGCAGTACTTC.

The chain recombines TRBV24-1 with TRBJ2-7; 12 bases map to TRBD2. The ends lost 3 bases at V and 6 bases at J; junction bases unmatched: 11. This CDR3 region has 17 residues. Germline V gives CDR1 KGHDR, CDR2 SFDVKD. CDR3 region: CATSDPGTSGRLGEQYF. The CDR3 DNA reads as TGTGCCACCAGTGATCCGGGGACTAGCGGGCGATTGGGCGAGCAGTACTTC.

A note on this clonotype: This may be a read error, as it is one base from a much larger clone. The CDR3 DNA reads as TGTGCCAGCAGCCCTGGCACGGCAACTAATGAAAAACTGCTTTTT. It specifies CASSPGTATNEKLLF. This chain uses TRBV5-4 with TRBJ1-4; D uncertain. This CDR3 is built from 15 residues. In germline, CDR1 is SGHNT, CDR2 YYREEE (reference sequence).

V usage is TRBV11-3 and J usage is TRBJ2-5; D gene uncertain. CDR1 SGHNT and CDR2 YENEEA come from the germline V gene. V was cut by 3 bases and J by 9 bases, with 17 bases left in between. The CDR3 sequence is 14 residues long. CDR3 bases: TGTGCCAGCAGCTTCCCACAGTGGACGGGTGCCCAGTACTTC. As protein: CASSFPQWTGAQYF.